The 18 T cell receptor beta chains listed next were all sequenced from one sample in a study of shared clonotypes between healthy human individuals. Only in-frame clones appear in the TCRdb table, and some are missing; sequencing was by immunoSEQ multiplex PCR. The sample has 2 million to 3 million clones; just over 90% are singletons. The sample was naive CD4+ T cells sorted from blood. This sample's subset: CD45RA+ positively selected. The receptors were gathered from a man aged 18 to 35 in good health.

The chain joins TRBV6-6 to TRBJ1-6, with 8 bases aligning to TRBD1. V shed 0 bases, J shed 8 bases, and the junction held 6 bases outside the gene matches. The germline V gene encodes CDR1 MNHNY and CDR2 SVGAGI (reference sequence). The CDR3 covers 16 residues. CDR3 in amino acids: CASSYSDRALHSPLHF. The CDR3 DNA reads as TGTGCCAGCAGTTACTCGGACAGGGCCTTACATTCACCCCTCCACTTT.

This clone was counted between two and nine times. This chain connects TRBV12-5 to TRBJ1-2; D possibly corresponds to TRBD1 (6 bases). This CDR3 is built from 14 residues. V dropped 7 bases and J dropped 6 bases, with 18 bases sitting between them. Germline CDR1 LGHNT, CDR2 FRNRAP. CDR3 nucleotide sequence: TGTGCTAGTGTCCTTCCCGGGACAAGTAATGGCTACACCTTC. Its protein product is CASVLPGTSNGYTF.

V and J are TRBV7-9 and TRBJ1-4; no definite D call. This CDR3 region has 15 residues. With 5 bases removed from V and 6 bases from J, the gap between germline ends came to 16 bases. Germline V gene lookup returns CDR1 SEHNR and CDR2 FQNEAQ (reference sequence). CDR3 nucleotide sequence: TGTGCCAGCAGCCCGACACGGGGTATCGATGAAAAACTGTTTTTT. Translation gives CASSPTRGIDEKLFF.

The genes are TRBV7-9 and TRBJ1-2, with TRBD1 as a possible D gene (5 bases). The CDR3 loop spans 11 amino acids. V was shortened by 6 bases and J by 4 bases, with 6 bases between the two germline ends. Germline V gives CDR1 SEHNR, CDR2 FQNEAQ (reference sequence). The CDR3 region is CASSGGYGYTF. The CDR3 DNA reads TGTGCCAGCAGTGGGGGCTATGGCTACACCTTC.

Here the CDR3 reads CASSRTSGYQETQYF. As DNA, the CDR3 is TGTGCCAGCAGCCGGACTAGCGGGTACCAAGAGACCCAGTACTTC. This chain uses TRBV7-2 with TRBJ2-5; 11 bases agree with TRBD2. Germline CDR1 reads SGHTA; CDR2 reads FQGNSA. The ends lost 5 bases at V and 0 bases at J; junction bases unmatched: 2. The CDR3 extends over 15 amino acids.

This clone was seen a single time. Other nucleotide sequences from this sample produce the same CDR3. The CDR3 region is CASSLSAGSYEQYF. The CDR3 DNA follows: TGTGCCAGCAGTTTATCGGCAGGCTCCTACGAGCAGTACTTC. This chain links TRBV27 with TRBJ2-7; D remains ambiguous. Trimming shortened V by 0 bases and J by 0 bases, and 6 bases separated the two germline ends. CDR3 length: 14 residues. The germline V gene has CDR1 MNHEY and CDR2 SMNVEV (reference sequence).

The rearrangement joins TRBV7-2 to TRBJ1-2; 12 bases fit TRBD1. The CDR3 spans 15 residues. The V and J ends lost 3 bases and 8 bases, in that order; junction bases with no gene match: 7. Germline V lookup: CDR1 SGHTA, CDR2 FQGNSA. The CDR3 region is CASSFGTGGARGYTF. For the CDR3, the DNA is TGTGCCAGCAGCTTTGGGACAGGGGGCGCGAGAGGCTACACCTTC.

The J gene is TRBJ2-5, the V gene TRBV7-2; no definite D call. CDR1 SGHTA and CDR2 FQGNSA come from the germline V gene. CDR3 length: 13 amino acids. V gave up 3 bases and J gave up 5 bases, with 10 bases separating them. The CDR3 here is CASSFGVTETQYF. CDR3 DNA sequence: TGTGCCAGCAGCTTTGGGGTGACGGAGACCCAGTACTTC.

The chain carries TRBV6-5 and TRBJ2-7; D ambiguous. Per the germline V gene, CDR1 is MNHEY and CDR2 is SVGAGI. V was cut by 2 bases and J by 2 bases, with 13 bases left in between. This CDR3 is 15 amino acids long. The CDR3, as DNA: TGTGCCAGCAGTTACGCGTCGGTAGGGACCTACGAGCAGTACTTC. Protein sequence: CASSYASVGTYEQYF.

The gene calls are TRBV9 and TRBJ2-5; 9 positions agree with TRBD2. Germline V lookup: CDR1 SGDLS, CDR2 YYNGEE. The J segment lost 1 base and the V segment lost 4 bases, leaving 5 bases of the junction unmatched. This CDR3 spans 15 amino acids. The CDR3 coding sequence is TGTGCCAGCAGCACCAGCGGGGGGCCCCAAGAGACCCAGTACTTC. This translates into CASSTSGGPQETQYF.

CDR3 residues: CASSVQGSRGYTF. CDR3 nucleotide sequence: TGTGCCAGCAGTGTACAGGGATCTCGGGGCTACACCTTC. The V and J genes are TRBV6-1 and TRBJ1-2, with D possibly matching TRBD1 (6 bases). CDR3 length: 13 amino acids. CDR1 and CDR2 from the germline V gene are MNHNS and SASEGT. Trimming took 4 bases from V and 8 from J, leaving 14 bases between them.

This sequence joins TRBV6-1 and TRBJ2-7; 7 positions match TRBD1. Germline V gene data show CDR1 as MNHNS and CDR2 as SASEGT. V lost 2 bases and J lost 1; bases outside the gene matches: 2. The CDR3 loop spans 14 amino acids. CDR3 sequence: CASSETGQSYEQYF. The CDR3 region has the DNA TGTGCCAGCAGTGAAACGGGACAGTCCTACGAGCAGTACTTC.

The chain links TRBV19 to TRBJ2-7, with 7 bases lining up with TRBD1. With V trimmed by 6 bases and J by 0 bases, 5 bases remained unmatched. The CDR3 has 14 residues. From germline, CDR1 is LNHDA and CDR2 SQIVND (reference sequence). In nucleotides, the CDR3 is TGTGCCAGTAGACCGGGACAGAGCTCCTACGAGCAGTACTTC. It encodes CASRPGQSSYEQYF.

The chain has TRBV10-2 and TRBJ1-2; D is unresolved. The germline V and J ends were trimmed by 2 bases and 6 bases, with 4 bases remaining between them. The length of the CDR3 is 11 residues. Germline V gene sequence: CDR1 WSHSY, CDR2 SAAADI. Here the CDR3 reads CASSEGHGYTF. The CDR3 DNA sequence: TGCGCCAGCAGTGAGGGCCATGGCTACACCTTC.

This clone occurred once. This chain links TRBV5-8 with TRBJ2-5, with D perhaps TRBD1 or TRBD2 (6 bases each). Trimming removed 0 bases from V and 5 bases from J, with 11 bases in between. The germline CDR1 and CDR2 sequences are SGHTS and YDEGEE. This CDR3 comprises 14 residues. The CDR3 DNA reads as TGTGCCAGCAGCTTGGAGGGGGGACGCGAGACCCAGTACTTC. Its protein is CASSLEGGRETQYF.

This chain connects TRBV28 to TRBJ1-5; 8 nucleotides align to TRBD1. The CDR3 consists of 15 residues. V lost 5 bases, J lost 5 bases, and 8 bases stayed unmatched. Germline CDR1 and CDR2: MDHEN and SYDVKM. CDR3 in amino acids: CASSPLDRDDQPQHF. The CDR3 DNA is TGTGCCAGCAGTCCCTTGGACAGGGACGATCAGCCCCAGCATTTT.

This clone has just one count. The chain uses TRBV14 and TRBJ2-3; no reliable D call. Between the trimmed V and J ends, which lost 8 bases and 0 bases, there was a span of 12 bases. The CDR3 totals 14 residues. From germline, CDR1 is SGHDN and CDR2 FVKESK. The CDR3 here is CASQSTISTDTQYF. The DNA for the CDR3 is TGTGCCAGCCAAAGCACAATTAGCACAGATACGCAGTATTTT.

This chain connects TRBV6-5 to TRBJ1-1; D unresolved. Deletions cut 6 bases from V and 5 bases from J, with 7 bases between. Germline V gene lookup returns CDR1 MNHEY and CDR2 SVGAGI. This CDR3 is built from 11 residues. The CDR3 reads CASRSQTEAFF. The CDR3 DNA sequence: TGTGCCAGCAGAAGCCAAACTGAAGCTTTCTTT.